This TCR beta chain was sequenced during a study of cytomegalovirus exposure and HLA in healthy donors. Germline V lookup: CDR1 SGHTA, CDR2 FQGNSA. With 1 base removed from V and 1 base from J, the gap between germline ends came to 7 bases. This CDR3 is built from 14 residues. General observations from the study: When presence/absence was analysed, sequencing depth was taken to be roughly uniform across donors. The authors listed around 150 TCR beta chains as cytomegalovirus-associated.

Primers: 60 Vbeta forward and 13 Jbeta reverse. Data came from immunoSEQ multiplex PCR; TCRdb stores just in-frame clones and leaves some out. The data show under 200,000 clones, around 76% seen once. Points on this clone: As yet, its antigen is unknown.

The receptor's source is a man aged 40-55 years in good health and CMV-seronegative. The sequenced sample consisted of PBMCs. J is TRBJ1-1 and V is TRBV7-2; tentatively, D is TRBD1 (5 bases). Here the CDR3 DNA reads TGTGCCAGCAGCTTAGGCGGGGCGAACACTGAAGCTTTCTTT. This sequence encodes CASSLGGANTEAFF.